The 20 T cell receptor beta chains below all came from one sample that was sequenced in a study of blood T cells in healthy people across ages (dated by TCRdb to about 2015). Library preparation used 5' RACE. These reads were obtained on an Illumina HiSeq 2500. A second about 7 to 12 cycle PCR used a sample-barcoded 5' primer and a J-beta primer mix. TCRdb's own reprocessing of the public reads used fastp at Q25 and MiXCR and kept productive beta chains. For every CDR3 protein sequence, its rows merge into one entry that carries the most common genes and DNA. The sample has over 500,000 distinct CDR3 sequences on record, about 51% of them singletons. The top ten clones comprise about 13% of the sample. Sequencing was carried out using blood. These TCRs come from a woman of 80 years or more in good health.

The chain has TRBV6-2 or TRBV6-3 and TRBJ2-1; 8 nucleotides align to TRBD2. Losses at the gene ends were 1 base for V and 7 bases for J; bases not matched to a gene: 6. The CDR3 loop spans 15 amino acids. Germline values: CDR1 MNHEY, CDR2 SVGEGT. The chain's CDR3 is CASSYFPGTSNEQFF. The CDR3 bases are TGTGCCAGCAGTTACTTTCCCGGGACTAGTAATGAGCAGTTCTTC.

V usage is TRBV7-2 and J usage is TRBJ2-2, with D tentatively TRBD2 (6 bases). With 3 bases removed from V and 5 bases from J, the gap between germline ends came to 13 bases. The CDR3 sequence is 15 residues long. The germline V gene has CDR1 SGHTA and CDR2 FQGNSA. CDR3 sequence reads: CASSFGRTITGELFF. The CDR3 DNA follows: TGTGCCAGCAGCTTTGGGAGGACTATAACCGGGGAGCTGTTTTTT.

The V and J genes are TRBV4-2 and TRBJ1-2, with D hard to call. This CDR3 contains 14 residues. Germline V lookup: CDR1 LGHNA, CDR2 YNFKEQ. Trimming shortened V by 0 bases and J by 4 bases, and 9 bases separated the two germline ends. CDR3 coding DNA: TGTGCCAGCAGCCAAGATGACCCTAGCTATGGCTACACCTTC. Translated, it gives CASSQDDPSYGYTF.

This clonotype has more than one count but fewer than ten. The chain is built from TRBV27 and TRBJ2-4; D gene unclear. The germline CDR1 and CDR2 sequences are MNHEY and SMNVEV (reference sequence). Trimming stripped 5 bases from V and 0 bases from J, with 11 bases between. The CDR3 contains 15 residues. CDR3: CASSGLGVAKNIQYF. The CDR3 nucleotides read TGTGCCAGCAGTGGATTAGGCGTAGCCAAAAACATTCAGTACTTC.

This clonotype was recorded a few times. V gene TRBV7-2 combines with J gene TRBJ2-7; no definite D call. The CDR3 has 15 residues. Per the germline V gene, CDR1 is SGHTA and CDR2 is FQGNSA. Between the trimmed V and J ends, which lost 5 bases and 5 bases, there was a span of 19 bases. The CDR3 spells CASSPTGLPRNEQYF. In DNA form, the CDR3 reads TGTGCCAGCAGCCCCACGGGCCTCCCGAGGAACGAGCAGTACTTC.

The V gene is TRBV27, the J gene TRBJ2-5; 10 bases match TRBD2. The germline gives CDR1 MNHEY, CDR2 SMNVEV (reference sequence). With V trimmed by 3 bases and J by 1 base, 8 bases remained unmatched. This CDR3 has 17 amino acids. CDR3 DNA sequence: TGTGCCAGCAGTTTCTCTAGCGGGGGCCACCTCCAAGAGACCCAGTACTTC. Translated: CASSFSSGGHLQETQYF.

The DNA of the CDR3 is TGCAGCGTTGAATCGGAGCGGGGGGGCCGTGCGACCCAGTACTTC. It codes for CSVESERGGRATQYF. V is TRBV29-1 and J is TRBJ2-7, with TRBD2 matching over 10 bases. The J call may be wrong; the DNA end is better matched by TRBJ2-5. There are 15 residues in the CDR3. The germline gives CDR1 SQVTM, CDR2 ANQGSEA.

The table lists this clonotype with a count of one. The V and J genes are TRBV7-2 and TRBJ2-7; 7 nucleotides line up with TRBD2. CDR1 is SGHTA, CDR2 FQGNSA, per germline. The CDR3 has 15 amino acids. Germline trimming cut 1 base from V and 3 bases from J; bases unmatched to any gene: 6. In nucleotides, the CDR3 is TGTGCCAGCAGCTTAGTTGGGGGGGAGGGCTACGAGCAGTACTTC. It is translated as CASSLVGGEGYEQYF.

This clonotype was seen at least ten times. The chain couples TRBV4-2 to TRBJ2-1; 9 bases are shared with TRBD1. The germline V gene encodes CDR1 LGHNA and CDR2 YNFKEQ. CDR3 size: 15 residues. J was trimmed by 6 bases and V by 7 bases; bases with no gene match: 10. CDR3 DNA: TGTGCCAGCACGGCAGGGGACAGGGAAATCAATGAGCAGTTCTTC. It is translated as CASTAGDREINEQFF.

This clonotype has at least ten counts. This rearrangement joins TRBV20-1 to TRBJ2-2, with 10 bases that match TRBD2. V lost 3 bases to trimming and J lost 4 bases; unmatched junction nucleotides: 2. The germline gives CDR1 DFQATT, CDR2 SNEGSKA (reference sequence). The CDR3 length is 14 residues. CDR3: CSASSGRTTGELFF. CDR3 nucleotides: TGCAGTGCTAGTAGCGGGAGGACCACCGGGGAGCTGTTTTTT.

The gene calls are TRBV5-1 and TRBJ2-3, with D uncertain. The germline gives CDR1 SGHRS, CDR2 YFSETQ. Trimming removed 0 bases at V and 0 bases at J, with 11 bases between. The CDR3 spans 16 residues. The CDR3 sequence: CASSLVLGPSTDTQYF. The CDR3, as DNA: TGCGCCAGCAGCTTGGTTCTAGGACCTAGCACAGATACGCAGTATTTT.

Points on this clonotype: This could be a read error, since a much larger clone is one nucleotide away. The chain carries TRBV7-9 and TRBJ2-7, with D possibly matching TRBD2 (6 bases). V was trimmed by 5 bases and J by 5 bases, leaving 16 bases between them. This CDR3 has 14 amino acids. Germline V gene data show CDR1 as SEHNR and CDR2 as FQNEAQ (reference sequence). CDR3 nucleotide sequence: TGTGCCAGCAGCACCCCGGGACTTTCCCACGAGCAGTACTTC. Protein: CASSTPGLSHEQYF.

This clonotype appeared a few times. This may come from a read error, since a much larger clone is one base off. The chain links TRBV25-1 to TRBJ2-7; D is undetermined. The V end was cut by 4 bases, the J end by 0 bases, with 10 bases between. This CDR3 has 14 residues. Germline CDR1 and CDR2: MGHDK and SYGVNS. The CDR3 nucleotides read TGTGCCAGCAGTGGGGGAACAACCTCCTACGAGCAGTACTTC. Translation gives CASSGGTTSYEQYF.

This clonotype was recorded many times. CDR3 in DNA: TGCGCCAGCAGCTTCGGGACAGGGATGGCCCAGGGCTACACCTTC. Its translation is CASSFGTGMAQGYTF. The gene calls are TRBV5-1 and TRBJ1-2, with TRBD1 matching over 9 bases. Germline assignment: CDR1 SGHRS and CDR2 YFSETQ. The junction had 10 bases not matched to a gene; V was cut back by 2 bases and J by 8 bases. The CDR3 length is 15 residues. Full variable domain (remainder filled in from reference TRBV5-1 and TRBJ1-2): KAGVTQTPRYLIKTRGQQVTLSCSPISGHRSVSWYQQTPGQGLQFLFEYFSETQRNKGNFPGRFSGRQFSNSRSEMNVSTLELGDSALYLCASSFGTGMAQGYTFGSGTRLTVV.

The chain couples TRBV20-1 to TRBJ2-7, with 9 bases fitting TRBD1. J was trimmed by 3 bases and V by 2 bases; bases with no gene match: 14. The CDR3 totals 17 residues. The germline gives CDR1 DFQATT, CDR2 SNEGSKA (reference sequence). The CDR3 protein is CSARPSNSGQGVYEQYF. The CDR3 nucleotides read TGCAGTGCTAGACCCTCGAATTCGGGACAGGGAGTCTACGAGCAGTACTTC.

The gene calls are TRBV5-1 and TRBJ1-2, with 7 bases fitting TRBD1. The V segment lost 3 bases and the J segment 4 bases; nucleotides outside the gene matches: 9. The V gene's germline CDR1 is SGHRS and CDR2 YFSETQ. The CDR3 contains 15 residues. CDR3 DNA: TGCGCCAGCAGCTCCACGTCCGGGACAGCCTATGGCTACACCTTC. It codes for CASSSTSGTAYGYTF. The full variable domain, in which reference TRBV5-1 and TRBJ1-2 provide the parts outside the CDR3, is KAGVTQTPRYLIKTRGQQVTLSCSPISGHRSVSWYQQTPGQGLQFLFEYFSETQRNKGNFPGRFSGRQFSNSRSEMNVSTLELGDSALYLCASSSTSGTAYGYTFGSGTRLTVV.

The V gene is TRBV7-6, the J gene TRBJ1-6, with D tentatively TRBD1 (5 bases). CDR3 length equals 13 residues. Germline-derived CDR1 and CDR2 are SGHVS and FNYEAQ. Trimming left V 1 base short and J 13 bases short, with 11 bases between. CDR3: CASSLGDYSPLHF. The CDR3 DNA sequence: TGTGCCAGCAGCTTAGGGGACTACAGTCCCCTCCACTTT.

The J gene is TRBJ1-4, the V gene TRBV7-9; maybe TRBD1 (6 bases). The CDR3 spans 15 residues. CDR1 is SEHNR, CDR2 FQNEAQ, per germline (reference sequence). Trimming took 0 bases from V and 6 from J, leaving 11 bases between them. The chain's CDR3 is CASSLAQGPHEKLFF. In DNA form, the CDR3 reads TGTGCCAGCAGCTTAGCACAGGGCCCTCATGAAAAACTGTTTTTT.

This clonotype was seen only a few times. J is TRBJ1-1 and V is TRBV6-1, with TRBD1 as a possible D gene (5 bases). This CDR3 spans 15 amino acids. Trimming took 0 bases from V and 0 from J, leaving 8 bases between them. Germline-derived CDR1 and CDR2 are MNHNS and SASEGT. CDR3 bases: TGTGCCAGCAGTGAAGCTGCGGGGCTGAACACTGAAGCTTTCTTT. It encodes CASSEAAGLNTEAFF.

This clonotype is a singleton in its sample. As DNA, the CDR3 is TGTGCCAGCAGCTCACCGGGACTAGCGGGAACAAATGAGCAGTACTTC. This gives the protein CASSSPGLAGTNEQYF. V gene TRBV11-3 combines with J gene TRBJ2-7; TRBD2 agrees at 13 bases. V lost 4 bases and J lost 7; bases outside the gene matches: 10. Germline-derived CDR1 and CDR2 are SGHNT and YENEEA. The CDR3 runs to 16 residues.